The 25 T cell receptor beta chains given below trace back to one sample, sequenced in a study of blood T cell repertoires in COVID-19. Some clones are missing from TCRdb's copy, which holds only in-frame ones; the method was immunoSEQ multiplex PCR. The data contain fewer than 150,000 clones, over 80% of them singletons. Sequencing was carried out using PBMCs or T cells enriched from blood (not recorded which). Source of these receptors: a man in his thirties or forties who had recovered from COVID-19.

This rearrangement joins TRBV28 to TRBJ1-1; 11 positions match TRBD1. From germline, CDR1 is MDHEN and CDR2 SYDVKM. J lost 5 bases, V lost 4 bases, and 6 bases had no gene match. This CDR3 region has 15 residues. CDR3 sequence: CASSSGQGAGTEAFF. The DNA of the CDR3 is TGTGCCAGCAGTTCAGGACAGGGGGCGGGAACTGAAGCTTTCTTT. Variable domain in full (rest from reference TRBV28 and TRBJ1-1): DVKVTQSSRYLVKRTGEKVFLECVQDMDHENMFWYRQDPGLGLRLIYFSYDVKMKEKGDIPEGYSVSREKKERFSLILESASTNQTSMYLCASSSGQGAGTEAFFGQGTRLTVV.

The chain uses TRBV10-3 and TRBJ2-5; D perhaps matches TRBD2 (5 bases). Germline V gene lookup returns CDR1 ENHRY and CDR2 SYGVKD. V was pared by 6 bases and J by 3 bases, with 11 bases between. The CDR3 consists of 13 residues. The chain's CDR3 is CAIRAAGEETQYF. Here the CDR3 DNA reads TGTGCCATCAGAGCTGCGGGCGAAGAGACCCAGTACTTC.

J is TRBJ2-7 and V is TRBV5-1; tentatively, D is TRBD2 (5 bases). The V end lost 0 bases, the J end lost 9 bases, and 16 bases lay between the germline ends. This CDR3 contains 14 residues. Per germline, CDR1 SGHRS and CDR2 YFSETQ. The CDR3 DNA is TGCGCCAGCAGCTTGGAAGTTTCTGAAAGCGGGCAGTACTTC. Translating gives CASSLEVSESGQYF.

This chain links TRBV11-2 with TRBJ2-5; TRBD2 matches at 8 bases. Germline CDR1 SGHAT, CDR2 FQNNGV. The trim removed 3 bases at V and 5 bases at J, leaving 8 bases unmatched. The CDR3 loop spans 15 amino acids. This CDR3 reads CASSLRGLGEETQYF. In nucleotides, the CDR3 is TGTGCCAGCAGCTTGCGGGGACTAGGAGAGGAGACCCAGTACTTC.

The CDR3 region has the DNA TGCGCCAGCAGCTTGTTCGCAAGAAGGAGCTCCTACGAGCAGTACGTC. Its translation is CASSLFARRSSYEQYV. The chain links TRBV5-1 to TRBJ2-7; D is unresolved. The CDR3 loop spans 16 amino acids. Germline lookup yields CDR1 SGHRS and CDR2 YFSETQ. Trimming removed 1 base from V and 0 bases from J, with 14 bases in between.

The chain links TRBV18 to TRBJ1-1, with unresolved D. CDR1 and CDR2 from the germline V gene are KGHSH and LQKENI. The CDR3 covers 14 residues. Trimming removed 2 bases at V and 8 bases at J, with 15 bases between. The CDR3 DNA is TGTGCCAGCTCACCATCCCAGGAAAGCAGAGAAGCTTTCTTT. This encodes CASSPSQESREAFF.

The chain joins TRBV9 to TRBJ2-5; TRBD2 is a possible D gene (6 bases). CDR1 and CDR2 (germline): SGDLS, YYNGEE. The CDR3 extends over 15 amino acids. Trimming took 0 bases from V and 0 from J, leaving 9 bases between them. The DNA for the CDR3 is TGTGCCAGCAGCGTAGGATCGGGGGACCAAGAGACCCAGTACTTC. The encoded protein is CASSVGSGDQETQYF. Variable domain in full (rest from reference TRBV9 and TRBJ2-5): DSGVTQTPKHLITATGQRVTLRCSPRSGDLSVYWYQQSLDQGLQFLIQYYNGEERAKGNILERFSAQQFPDLHSELNLSSLELGDSALYFCASSVGSGDQETQYFGPGTRLLVL.

The rearrangement links TRBV18 to TRBJ1-1, with a possible D match to TRBD1 (6 bases). V was shortened by 3 bases and J by 1 base, with 15 bases between the two germline ends. This CDR3 spans 16 amino acids. From germline, CDR1 is KGHSH and CDR2 LQKENI. CDR3: CASSPTTGHSNTEAFF. CDR3 DNA sequence: TGTGCCAGCTCACCGACCACGGGACACTCGAACACTGAAGCTTTCTTT.

The chain uses TRBV5-4 and TRBJ2-7; 9 bases are a match to TRBD2. There are 14 residues in the CDR3. V gave up 4 bases and J gave up 5 bases; unmatched junction bases: 7. Germline lookup yields CDR1 SGHNT and CDR2 YYREEE (reference sequence). The CDR3 is CASSPSGIFHEQYF. CDR3 in DNA: TGTGCCAGCAGCCCTAGCGGGATTTTCCACGAGCAGTACTTC.

This clone has a single count. The chain has TRBV20-1 and TRBJ1-1; possibly TRBD1 for D (5 bases). The CDR3 covers 13 residues. Germline V gene lookup returns CDR1 DFQATT and CDR2 SNEGSKA (reference sequence). V was trimmed by 6 bases and J by 1 base, leaving 12 bases between them. The CDR3 loop reads CSASGGGNTEAFF. In nucleotides, the CDR3 is TGCAGTGCCAGTGGGGGGGGGAACACTGAAGCTTTCTTT.

V usage is TRBV30 and J usage is TRBJ1-1; 7 nucleotides match TRBD1. The V gene's germline CDR1 is GTSNPN and CDR2 SVGIG (reference sequence). The V segment lost 4 bases and the J segment 7 bases; nucleotides outside the gene matches: 6. This CDR3 is built from 12 residues. The CDR3 loop is CAWMLGDSEAFF. CDR3 nucleotides: TGTGCCTGGATGTTAGGGGACAGTGAAGCTTTCTTT.

The chain recombines TRBV4-2 with TRBJ2-7; 11 bases agree with TRBD2. Germline values: CDR1 LGHNA, CDR2 YNFKEQ. The V segment lost 0 bases and the J segment 3 bases; nucleotides outside the gene matches: 4. The CDR3 is made up of 16 amino acids. The CDR3 DNA reads as TGTGCCAGCAGCCAAGATATTACTAGCGGGAGCTACGAGCAGTACTTC. Translated, it gives CASSQDITSGSYEQYF.

V gene TRBV10-3 combines with J gene TRBJ1-1; D call uncertain. V lost 8 bases and J 3 bases, leaving 7 bases between the germline ends. The CDR3 runs 11 residues. The germline gives CDR1 ENHRY, CDR2 SYGVKD. The CDR3 loop is CAISSYTEAFF. Written as DNA, the CDR3 is TGTGCCATCTCTAGTTACACTGAAGCTTTCTTT.

The chain links TRBV5-4 to TRBJ2-3; 7 nucleotides line up with TRBD2. Germline-derived CDR1 and CDR2 are SGHNT and YYREEE (reference sequence). With V trimmed by 3 bases and J by 4 bases, 5 bases remained unmatched. This CDR3 has 14 residues. CDR3 amino acids: CASSSHRGADTQYF. The CDR3 DNA reads TGTGCCAGCAGCTCCCATCGGGGGGCAGATACGCAGTATTTT.

This chain connects TRBV19 to TRBJ1-1; the match to TRBD1 covers 8 bases. CDR1 is LNHDA, CDR2 SQIVND, per germline (reference sequence). The length of the CDR3 is 13 residues. J was trimmed by 7 bases and V by 5 bases; bases with no gene match: 6. CDR3 amino acids: CASSPGGFGEAFF. CDR3 bases: TGTGCCAGTAGTCCAGGGGGCTTTGGTGAAGCTTTCTTT.

V usage is TRBV11-2 and J usage is TRBJ2-5; 7 bases fit TRBD2. From germline, CDR1 is SGHAT and CDR2 FQNNGV. The CDR3 is made up of 15 amino acids. Unmatched junction bases numbered 7, after V lost 3 bases and J lost 3 bases. CDR3 sequence (DNA): TGTGCCAGCAGCTTCGCGGGGGTCCATGAAGAGACCCAGTACTTC. It encodes CASSFAGVHEETQYF.

V and J are TRBV5-4 and TRBJ2-3, with 9 bases that match TRBD2. The CDR3 totals 15 residues. CDR1 is SGHNT and CDR2 is YYREEE in the germline V gene (reference sequence). V shed 4 bases, J shed 1 base, and the junction held 4 bases outside the gene matches. CDR3 sequence: CASSIQRGGTDTQYF. CDR3 nucleotide sequence: TGTGCCAGCAGCATCCAGCGGGGGGGCACAGATACGCAGTATTTT.

The chain carries TRBV2 and TRBJ1-5; 7 nucleotides line up with TRBD1. This CDR3 is built from 14 residues. V gave up 4 bases and J gave up 3 bases; unmatched junction bases: 3. The germline gives CDR1 SNHLY, CDR2 FYNNEI. CDR3 nucleotides: TGTGCCAGCAGTGTCAGGGGGTTCAATCAGCCCCAGCATTTT. The encoded protein is CASSVRGFNQPQHF.

The CDR3 spells CASSIRVGQPQHF. CDR3 DNA: TGTGCCAGTAGTATACGAGTCGGGCAGCCCCAGCATTTT. The chain joins TRBV19 to TRBJ1-5; D is ambiguous. Germline V gene lookup returns CDR1 LNHDA and CDR2 SQIVND (reference sequence). V lost 2 bases to trimming and J lost 7 bases, with 9 bases between them. The CDR3 runs to 13 residues.

The DNA of the CDR3 is TGCGCCAGCAGCTCAGGACAGGGGGCCGGAGATACGCAGTATTTT. Protein: CASSSGQGAGDTQYF. The V gene is TRBV5-1, the J gene TRBJ2-3, with 11 bases aligning to TRBD1. The junction had 5 bases not matched to a gene; V was cut back by 3 bases and J by 5 bases. The CDR3 loop spans 15 amino acids. The germline V gene encodes CDR1 SGHRS and CDR2 YFSETQ.

This clone was counted only a few times. The rearrangement joins TRBV10-3 to TRBJ2-2; tentatively, D is TRBD1 (6 bases). V gave up 2 bases and J gave up 5 bases, with 12 bases separating them. The CDR3 spans 15 residues. Looked up from germline, CDR1 is ENHRY and CDR2 is SYGVKD. The CDR3: CAISEPGQGTGELFF. The CDR3 DNA reads TGTGCCATCAGTGAGCCGGGACAAGGGACCGGGGAGCTGTTTTTT.

Only one count was recorded for this clone. This rearrangement joins TRBV7-2 to TRBJ1-6; D is unclear. The CDR3 length is 15 residues. Germline CDR1 reads SGHTA; CDR2 reads FQGNSA. V was trimmed by 5 bases and J by 6 bases, leaving 14 bases between them. The CDR3 sequence: CASSPKSGSNSPLHF. The CDR3 DNA sequence: TGTGCCAGCAGCCCCAAATCAGGCAGTAATTCACCCCTCCACTTT.

The chain couples TRBV3-1 (or the pseudogene TRBV3-2) to TRBJ2-1; 14 nucleotides agree with TRBD2. Per germline, CDR1 LGHDT and CDR2 YNNKEL (reference sequence). Trimming cost V 3 bases and J 0 bases; bases outside gene matches: 13. The CDR3 consists of 21 residues. For the CDR3, the DNA is TGTGCCAGCAGCCATCGCCTGGGACTAGCGGGAGTCTCGAGCTCCTACAATGAGCAGTTCTTC. This encodes CASSHRLGLAGVSSSYNEQFF.

The chain has TRBV7-2 and TRBJ2-7; D not resolved. Deletions cut 2 bases from V and 6 bases from J, with 14 bases between. In germline, CDR1 is SGHTA, CDR2 FQGNSA. The CDR3 totals 14 residues. CDR3 residues: CASSLLESSGEQYF. In DNA, the CDR3 is TGTGCCAGCAGCTTATTGGAGAGCTCTGGCGAGCAGTACTTC.

This rearrangement joins TRBV7-2 to TRBJ1-1; D is uncertain. Germline-derived CDR1 and CDR2 are SGHTA and FQGNSA. CDR3 size: 15 residues. The germline V and J ends were trimmed by 2 bases and 7 bases, with 17 bases remaining between them. The DNA of the CDR3 is TGTGCCAGCAGCTTAAAAGAGGCGGGCTGGATTGAAGCTTTCTTT. It codes for CASSLKEAGWIEAFF.